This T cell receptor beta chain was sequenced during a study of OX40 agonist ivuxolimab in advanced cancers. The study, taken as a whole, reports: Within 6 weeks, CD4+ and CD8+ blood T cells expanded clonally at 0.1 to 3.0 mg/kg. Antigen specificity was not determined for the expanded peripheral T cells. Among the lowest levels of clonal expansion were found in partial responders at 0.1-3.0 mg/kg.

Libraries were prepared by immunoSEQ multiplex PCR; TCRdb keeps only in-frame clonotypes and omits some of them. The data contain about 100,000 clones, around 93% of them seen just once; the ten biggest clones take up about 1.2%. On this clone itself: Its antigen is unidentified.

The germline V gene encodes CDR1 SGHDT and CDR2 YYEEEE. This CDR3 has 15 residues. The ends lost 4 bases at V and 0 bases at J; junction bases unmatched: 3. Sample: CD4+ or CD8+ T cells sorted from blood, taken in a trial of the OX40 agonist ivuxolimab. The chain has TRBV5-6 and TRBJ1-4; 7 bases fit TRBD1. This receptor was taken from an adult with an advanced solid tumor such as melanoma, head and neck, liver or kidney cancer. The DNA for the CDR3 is TGTGCCAGCAGCCCGGGGACAGCAACTAATGAAAAACTGTTTTTT. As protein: CASSPGTATNEKLFF. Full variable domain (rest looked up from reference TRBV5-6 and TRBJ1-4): DAGVTQSPTHLIKTRGQQVTLRCSPKSGHDTVSWYQQALGQGPQFIFQYYEEEERQRGNFPDRFSGHQFPNYSSELNVNALLLGDSALYLCASSPGTATNEKLFFGSGTQLSVL.